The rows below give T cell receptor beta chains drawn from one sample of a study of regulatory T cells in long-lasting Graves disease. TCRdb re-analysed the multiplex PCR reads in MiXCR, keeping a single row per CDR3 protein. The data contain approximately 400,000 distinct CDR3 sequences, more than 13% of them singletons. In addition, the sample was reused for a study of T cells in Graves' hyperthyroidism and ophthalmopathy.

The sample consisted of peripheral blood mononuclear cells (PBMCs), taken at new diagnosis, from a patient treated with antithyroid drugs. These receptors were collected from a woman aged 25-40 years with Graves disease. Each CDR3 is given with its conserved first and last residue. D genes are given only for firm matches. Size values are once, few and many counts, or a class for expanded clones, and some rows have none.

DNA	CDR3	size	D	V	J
TGTGCCAGCAGTTTTCCTGCCTCCCCGGGGTTTCAACCCTACGAGCAGTACTTC	CASSFPASPGFQPYEQYF	many	NA	TRBV28	TRBJ2-7
TGCAGTGCTATATGGACAGGCGACAATGAGCAGTTCTTC	CSAIWTGDNEQFF	many	TRBD1	TRBV20-1	TRBJ2-1
TGTGCCAGCAGTGAGTGGGGCAATGAGCAGTTCTTC	CASSEWGNEQFF	many	NA	TRBV2	TRBJ2-1
TGCAGTGCTAGGAATCCCGGTGGGCGAGATACGCAGTATTTT	CSARNPGGRDTQYF	NA	NA	TRBV20-1	TRBJ2-3
TGTGCCAGCAGTTTATTTGGGGGACAAGAGACCCAGTACTTC	CASSLFGGQETQYF	many	NA	TRBV28	TRBJ2-5
TGTGCCAGCAGCAAAGGGACAGGGGGAAGACAGCCCCAGCATTTT	CASSKGTGGRQPQHF	NA	TRBD1	TRBV7-8	TRBJ1-5
TGTGCCAGCAGCTGGGGAGGGGGGAGTAGAAATGAGCAGTTCTTC	CASSWGGGSRNEQFF	many	NA	TRBV7-3	TRBJ2-1
TGTGCCAGCAGCTTAGCGCTGGTAGCGGGAGAGACCCAGTACTTC	CASSLALVAGETQYF	many	TRBD2	TRBV7-2	TRBJ2-5
TGTGCCAGCAGCTTACCTCGTTGGAGAGACTCCTACAATGAGCAGTTCTTC	CASSLPRWRDSYNEQFF	many	NA	TRBV7-8	TRBJ2-1
TGTGCCAGCAGCGTTCGAGACTTCAGTCCGTTCTTC	CASSVRDFSPFF	many	NA	TRBV13	TRBJ2-1
TGTGCCAGCAGTTATTCAGGGGTTGCCTACGAGCAGTACTTC	CASSYSGVAYEQYF	NA	NA	TRBV6-2/TRBV6-3	TRBJ2-7
TGTGCCAGCAGCGTCGGGACTGAAGACACTGAAGCTTTCTTT	CASSVGTEDTEAFF	few	NA	TRBV9	TRBJ1-1
TGTGCCAGCAGCTTCCCCCCGGGACCTAGCACAGATACGCAGTATTTT	CASSFPPGPSTDTQYF	many	NA	TRBV11-3	TRBJ2-3
TGCAGTGCTAGACATCCAGTCCCGTCAAGGAACACCGGGGAGCTGTTTTTT	CSARHPVPSRNTGELFF	many	NA	TRBV20-1	TRBJ2-2
TGTGCCAGCAGCTCGACCCGGGACACCGCTTGGCCCCAGCATTTT	CASSSTRDTAWPQHF	many	NA	TRBV7-9	TRBJ1-5
TGTGCCAGCAGTCAGCTACCACAGGGGCTCAACGAGCAGTACTTC	CASSQLPQGLNEQYF	many	TRBD1	TRBV6-1	TRBJ2-7
TGTGCCTGGAGTCCCGGACAGGCCCCGATGTTAAACAATGAGCAGTTCTTC	CAWSPGQAPMLNNEQFF	many	TRBD1	TRBV30	TRBJ2-1
TGCGCCAGCAGCCAGAGTAGCGGGAGGGCCTTCGGGGAGCTGTTTTTT	CASSQSSGRAFGELFF	NA	TRBD2	TRBV4-1	TRBJ2-2
TGTGCCAGTAGTATAGATCATGGCAGACCGTACCAAGAGACCCAGTACTTC	CASSIDHGRPYQETQYF	NA	NA	TRBV19	TRBJ2-5
TGTGCCAGCAGCACATCGGGGGCCGACCCAACTAATGAAAAACTGTTTTTT	CASSTSGADPTNEKLFF	NA	NA	TRBV13	TRBJ1-4
TGTGCTAGCAGCCTATCATTAGCGGGGGAGCAGTACTTC	CASSLSLAGEQYF	many	TRBD2	TRBV7-7	TRBJ2-7
TGTGCCAGCAGTTCTCAACAGGGGGCAAAGGAGACCCAGTACTTC	CASSSQQGAKETQYF	many	TRBD1	TRBV28	TRBJ2-5
TGTGCCAGCAGCCAAGAGACGGGACTAGCGGGAGTGAGGAATGAGCAGTTCTTC	CASSQETGLAGVRNEQFF	few	TRBD2	TRBV3-1	TRBJ2-1
TGTGCCAGCTCGAGGCCCCCAGGGGCTTTTGGGAGTGAGCAGTTCTTC	CASSRPPGAFGSEQFF	many	NA	TRBV11-2	TRBJ2-1
TGTGCCAGCAACCAAGCGGGTGGTGAGCAGTTCTTC	CASNQAGGEQFF	many	NA	TRBV6-1	TRBJ2-1
TGCGCCAGCAGAGACAGGGGGCTTGGCACAGATACGCAGTATTTT	CASRDRGLGTDTQYF	NA	TRBD1	TRBV10-2	TRBJ2-3
TGTGCCAGCGGAAGCTCCTACAATGAGCAGTTCTTC	CASGSSYNEQFF	many	NA	TRBV11-3	TRBJ2-1
TGTGCCACAAACGCCAGGGCAGGGCCGAACACTGAAGCTTTCTTT	CATNARAGPNTEAFF	NA	NA	TRBV19	TRBJ1-1
TGTGCCAGCAGCTTAGCCTCATTTATCCGGGACAAAGACTACGAGCAGTACTTC	CASSLASFIRDKDYEQYF	many	NA	TRBV11-3	TRBJ2-7
TGCAGTGCGAAACTAGCGGTCTACAATGAGCAGTTCTTC	CSAKLAVYNEQFF	few	TRBD2	TRBV20-1	TRBJ2-1
TGTGCCAGCAGATCCGGGACAGTTAATGAAAAACTGTTTTTT	CASRSGTVNEKLFF	many	TRBD1	TRBV28	TRBJ1-4
TGTGCCAGCAGCCAAGGTAGCGGCAGTAATCAGCCCCAGCATTTT	CASSQGSGSNQPQHF	few	NA	TRBV3-1	TRBJ1-5
TGTGCCAGCAGCGTAGGCGGAGGGGGTGAGCAGTTCTTC	CASSVGGGGEQFF	many	NA	TRBV9	TRBJ2-1
TGTGCCAGCAGCTGGCAAGGAGGCGATCAGCCCCAGCATTTT	CASSWQGGDQPQHF	many	NA	TRBV5-6	TRBJ1-5
TGTGCCAGCAGCAGGGACTTAACGAGCTCCTACAATGAGCAGTTCTTC	CASSRDLTSSYNEQFF	NA	NA	TRBV7-2	TRBJ2-1
TGTGCCAGCAGCTTCGGAATGGGGGGGACGAAGACCCAGTACTTC	CASSFGMGGTKTQYF	few	TRBD2	TRBV5-6	TRBJ2-5
TGTGCCAGCAGTTTGACTAGCGGGAGCTTAGCGAACACCGGGGAGCTGTTTTTT	CASSLTSGSLANTGELFF	many	TRBD2	TRBV2	TRBJ2-2
TGCAGTGCCGACAAAGGACTAGCGGGCAACAATGAGCAGTTCTTC	CSADKGLAGNNEQFF	NA	TRBD2	TRBV20-1	TRBJ2-1
TGTGCCAGCAGTGAAGTCCTCGATTTAGGGCCGGGGGGCTACACCTTC	CASSEVLDLGPGGYTF	many	NA	TRBV2	TRBJ1-2
TGTGCCAGCAGCCGCGGGACAGCTATATACAATGAGCAGTTCTTC	CASSRGTAIYNEQFF	many	NA	TRBV7-2	TRBJ2-1
TGTGCCAGCAGTTCCACAATGCCTAGGACAGGCCCAGATGTATTTGTGTCGACCGGGGAGCTGTTTTTT	CASSSTMPRTGPDVFVSTGELFF	many	TRBD1	TRBV6-5	TRBJ2-2
TGTGCCAGCAGCGTGAGCAACAATGAGCAGTTCTTC	CASSVSNNEQFF	few	NA	TRBV9	TRBJ2-1
TGTGCCAGCAGCACCAGGGGGGGTCCGAACACTGAAGCTTTCTTT	CASSTRGGPNTEAFF	few	TRBD1	TRBV5-4	TRBJ1-1
TGTGCCACCAGCAGAGATCGCGACAGGGGAAACTCACCCCTCCACTTT	CATSRDRDRGNSPLHF	NA	TRBD1	TRBV15	TRBJ1-6
TGTGCCAGCAGTTTAGGACCACCGGCAGATACGCAGTATTTT	CASSLGPPADTQYF	many	NA	TRBV27	TRBJ2-3
TGTGCCACCAGTGATTTGGGAGAGGGTGAGACCCAGTACTTC	CATSDLGEGETQYF	many	NA	TRBV24-1	TRBJ2-5
TGTGCCAGCAGCTTACCGCAGCCCTACGAGCAGTACTTC	CASSLPQPYEQYF	many	NA	TRBV7-9	TRBJ2-7
TGTGCCACCAGCAGAGGCCTCCGGGACAGGGGACTCCACTCCTACGAGCAGTACTTC	CATSRGLRDRGLHSYEQYF	few	TRBD1	TRBV15	TRBJ2-7
TGTGCCAGCAGTGATAGGACTAGCGGGAGCACCGGGGAGCTGTTTTTT	CASSDRTSGSTGELFF	few	TRBD2	TRBV6-1	TRBJ2-2
TGTGCCAGCAGTTTTTCAACTAATGAAAAACTGTTTTTT	CASSFSTNEKLFF	many	NA	TRBV12-3/TRBV12-4	TRBJ1-4
TGCAGTGCTAGCCCCCACAGCGGGAGAAACTACGAGCAGTACTTC	CSASPHSGRNYEQYF	many	TRBD2	TRBV20-1	TRBJ2-7